This T cell receptor beta chain is from a study of a mutant IDH1 vaccine in newly diagnosed glioma. Overall study context: Earlier therapy was either radiotherapy, temozolomide, or both, and most got both. Study results and caveats: The occurrence of vaccine-induced immune responses was seen in 93.3% of patients.

Worth noting for this clone: Its specificity is not known.

Time point denoted: week 11, during vaccination. It was 300 ug of mutant IDH1 20-mer peptide that made up each vaccine dose, given with topical imiquimod. Newly diagnosed WHO grade 3 or 4 IDH1-mutant, ATRX-lost astrocytomas were identified in the donors. The table came from immunoSEQ multiplex PCR; TCRdb's copy has only in-frame clones and leaves some out. The sample holds under 150,000 clones, 85% to 90% seen once. V gave up 1 base and J gave up 4 bases, with 8 bases separating them. Germline assignment: CDR1 LNHDA and CDR2 SQIVND (reference sequence). This CDR3 region has 13 residues. The material sequenced was PBMCs, taken from a glioma patient whose treatment included an IDH1 peptide vaccine. This TCR came from a woman in her forties or fifties with glioma. V gene TRBV19 combines with J gene TRBJ2-7; the D is unclear. The CDR3 loop reads CASSIAQGYEQYF. CDR3 in DNA: TGTGCCAGTAGTATAGCTCAAGGTTACGAGCAGTACTTC.